This T cell receptor beta chain was documented in a study of blood T cells in healthy people across ages (dated by TCRdb to the mid-2010s). General notes on the study: In model experiments, template switching captured about one uniquely barcoded TCR beta cDNA molecule for every two T cells. To track age-related changes in TCR beta repertoire diversity, the study relied on deep sequencing normalized with unique cDNA molecular identifiers. Two additional independent replicas of 1 million unique cDNA reads from the same blood draw were analyzed for two donors (one aged 18 to 30 and one aged 80 or older). Donors were grouped into four age groups: young (average about 15 years), middle-aged (about 40), aged (approximately 58) and long-lived (less than 85). Overall study outcomes, separate from this receptor: Since profiling was done on bulk unsorted PBMCs, naive and antigen-experienced compartments could not be conclusively compared. Donor CMV infection status was unknown, potentially confounding age-related changes in expanded clonotypes. Compared with the aged group, more naive CD4+ T cells, fewer expanded clones and increased TCR diversity were shown by the long-lived group, suggesting age selection. Estimates of total diversity from one million sequenced T cells were regarded as lower bounds and underestimates. The percentage of naive T cells measured by flow cytometry correlated strongly with observed TCR beta diversity. As age increased, observed TCR beta diversity per million T cells dropped in a roughly linear way, and a significant reduction was already evident by age about 40.

Comment on this clonotype: Its cognate antigen has yet to be identified. One base away there is no much larger clone; base qualities are not given.

From the cysteine up to the phenylalanine, the CDR3 has a length of 12 residues. Only CDR3 DNA is held: 36 bases, read in frame from base 1. V gives up 8 bases and J gives up 13 bases, and the segment between their germline ends measures 15 bases. Library preparation used 5' RACE. Data came from an Illumina HiSeq 2500. A second PCR of roughly 6 to 11 cycles was performed with a sample-barcoded 5' primer and a J-beta primer mix. A unique molecular identifier was introduced onto each TCR beta cDNA molecule by a template-switch 5' adaptor carrying 12 random nucleotides. Each sample yielded at least 2.5 million CDR3-containing paired-end reads. First-strand cDNA was synthesized from all RNA with the Mint cDNA synthesis kit, primed by a TRBC-specific oligonucleotide. All cDNA was treated with uracil-DNA glycosylase and then went through a first 18-cycle PCR with the universal primers M1SS and BC2_uni_R. For the original study's pipeline: Each sample was normalized by randomly selecting 1 million high-quality reads, each carrying a distinct molecular identifier. Reads sharing molecular identifiers were discarded rather than binned into consensus sequences. MiTCR, set to a Q25 quality threshold and the strictest error-elimination algorithm, was used for CDR3 identification, clonotype clustering and error correction. A nonparametric unseen species model with Euler transformation was used to estimate lower-bound total TCR beta diversity. TCRdb's own reprocessing of the public reads used fastp at Q25 and MiXCR and kept productive beta chains. CDR3 protein duplicates are merged, each entry listing the most common genes and DNA. TCRdb's processing, not the study's, gives the V and J calls here. Here the sample has almost 550,000 distinct CDR3 sequences; more than 20% occur a single time. Of the sample, just under 9% is held by the ten largest clones.

The donors were a few dozen Caucasian individuals from Russia, aged about 6 to 95 years, who were systemically healthy. Each donor gave ten milliliters of peripheral blood, collected into EDTA-treated Vacutainer tubes. PBMCs were isolated by Ficoll-Paque density-gradient centrifugation, with at least 6 million obtained per sample. Total RNA was extracted from PBMCs with Trizol reagent, with at least 5.5 micrograms obtained per sample. For every donor, flow cytometry on a PBMC aliquot measured the percentage of naive CD45RAhigh/CD27high T cells. These data also formed part of another study, on T cells of mothers and their children. In that second paper, the authors write: Donors were nine systemically healthy Caucasian individuals: three mothers and their six children. cDNA synthesis used all of the extracted RNA, with about 1.5 ug of RNA in each 15 ul reaction. In the second PCR, the M1S primer introduced both the sample barcodes and 2-4 random nucleotides. Over 8.5 million TCR beta CDR3 reads were obtained for each mother, and millions of reads were obtained for each child. Thymic selection shapes the output of TCR recombination in a similar way in related and unrelated pairs, and inherited differences have a minor effect. Normalized repertoire overlap in related mother-child pairs was always slightly higher than in unrelated mother-child pairs, but the difference was never significant. Persistent microchimeric T cell clones were not detected, at a sensitivity of approximately 93 clones per million clonotypes. To look for features that set related mother-child pairs apart from unrelated individuals, the researchers ran deep NGS to compare the TCR beta repertoires of mothers and children. The mean age was around 40 +/- 4 years for the mothers and about 12 +/- 4 years for the children. After adapter ligation with NEBNext reagents, the libraries were sequenced on Illumina HiSeq 2000 with 100+100 nt paired-end reads. To avoid cross-contamination, the mother libraries and the child libraries were prepared a month apart and sequenced in separate runs. Each donor had between about 450,000 and 2,100,000 distinct TCR beta clonotypes identified. Naive TCR beta clonotypes were estimated from low-frequency clonotypes matched to each donor's FACS-determined naive share, without sorting.

The sequence links TRBV12-3 or TRBV12-4 to TRBJ1-6; the D segment cannot be called with confidence. Sequencing used blood. This clonotype was sampled from a boy between 10 and 17 years old in good health. The DNA sequence is given as TGTGCCAGCCTGGCCATCCCGGGCCCCCTCCACTTT. Its protein product is CASLAIPGPLHF.